This T cell receptor (beta chain) comes out of a study of T cell responses to AZD1222 COVID-19 vaccine. Study outcomes and limitations: In the spike-specific TCR repertoire, nearly half reportedly target unmutated variant regions.

This clone was picked up one time. Its antigen is not identified. This table comes from immunoSEQ multiplex PCR, and its TCRdb copy is limited to in-frame clones, with some not included. The data contain about 99,000 clones, around 90% of them singletons. V was pared by 5 bases and J by 0 bases, with 5 bases of the junction left unmatched. The CDR3 is 16 amino acids. Germline values: CDR1 LNHDA, CDR2 SQIVND (reference sequence). This receptor was taken from an adult in good health. The rearrangement uses TRBV19 and TRBJ1-1, with 11 bases lining up with TRBD1. Source: peripheral blood, taken on day 0 of AZD1222 vaccination. The CDR3 spells CASSLGQGAVNTEAFF. The CDR3 nucleotides are TGTGCCAGTAGTCTCGGACAGGGGGCTGTGAACACTGAAGCTTTCTTT.